This T cell receptor beta chain was documented in a study of T cells in Graves' hyperthyroidism and ophthalmopathy. Study-wide results and limits: The model predicted ophthalmopathy a median around six months before onset. Most expanded thyroid clonotypes above 0.001 also appeared in blood.

Researchers amplified the TCR beta CDR3 regions from RNA transcripts. TCR CDR3 underwent first-round RT-PCR with the HTBI primer set. TCRdb analysed the multiplex PCR reads with MiXCR anew, one entry per CDR3 protein. This table holds some 690,000 distinct CDR3 sequences, 17% found once. This clonotype was counted at least ten times. The antigen is unknown. When ophthalmopathy did not progress within 18 months, Graves' hyperthyroidism was considered stable. Germline CDR1 and CDR2: MDHEN and SYDVKM. There are 14 residues in the CDR3. V dropped 3 bases and J dropped 0 bases, with 8 bases sitting between them.

The gene calls are TRBV28 and TRBJ1-1; D is unresolved. The receptor comes from a man in his forties or fifties with Graves' hyperthyroidism. What was sequenced was blood. The CDR3 sequence is CASSFPGLNTEAFF. CDR3 nucleotide sequence: TGTGCCAGCAGTTTCCCCGGCCTGAACACTGAAGCTTTCTTT.